The sequence of this T cell receptor (beta chain) was determined in a study of Ad26.COV2.S vaccination and SARS-CoV-2 variants. Study outcomes and limitations: Vaccinees displayed broader spike-specific TCR repertoires than placebo recipients. Total T cell responses, in the TCR breadth and depth analyses, may have been underestimated.

Treatment defined: about 20 received Ad26.COV2.S at low or high dose, single or two shots; several received placebo; per-sample allocation not given. Day 63 after the first injection of vaccine or placebo was the sampling time. This Boston cohort included adults aged 18-55 years. The CDR3 spans 14 residues. Deletions cut 10 bases from V and 6 bases from J, with 20 bases between. The germline V gene has CDR1 MGHDK and CDR2 SYGVNS. The method was immunoSEQ multiplex PCR; TCRdb's version includes in-frame clones alone and lacks a portion of them. This sample has over 200,000 clones, with roughly 90% found just once. On this clone itself: Its matching antigen is unknown.

The chain links TRBV25-1 to TRBJ2-3, with D perhaps being TRBD1 or TRBD2 (6 bases each). This sequence was found in a person between 18 and 65 years old who received the Ad26.COV2.S COVID-19 vaccine or a placebo. Sample: peripheral blood, taken in a trial of Ad26.COV2.S vaccine versus placebo. The CDR3 reads CATRGNRGHDTQYF. CDR3 coding DNA: TGTGCCACCCGGGGAAACCGGGGGCACGATACGCAGTATTTT. Using reference TRBV25-1 and TRBJ2-3 for the parts outside the CDR3, the full variable domain is EADIYQTPRYLVIGTGKKITLECSQTMGHDKMYWYQQDPGMELHLIHYSYGVNSTEKGDLSSESTVSRIRTEHFPLTLESARPSHTSQYLCATRGNRGHDTQYFGPGTRLTVL.